This T cell receptor (beta chain) derives from a study of graft-versus-host responses after intestinal transplantation. General observations from the study: Circulating GvH clone levels at their peak were associated with HvG declines (early post-transplant). Recipient marrow held GvH clones, some first seen in ileum or blood.

Note on this clone: Antigen specificity is unknown.

CDR3 size: 15 residues. V was shortened by 5 bases and J by 3 bases, with 13 bases between the two germline ends. CDR1 is SNHLY, CDR2 FYNNEI, per germline. Assay: immunoSEQ multiplex PCR; the TCRdb copy retains only in-frame clones and omits some. The table includes tens of thousands of clones, over 80% detected once. The receptor was isolated from a human patient who received an intestinal transplant, so some T cells may come from the graft donor. The material sequenced was PBMCs, taken 98 days after intestinal transplantation. The V call is TRBV2, the J call TRBJ2-2; D tentatively fits TRBD1 or TRBD2 (5 bases each). The CDR3 DNA follows: TGTGCCAGCAGTATAAAGGGACGAGACACCGGGGAGCTGTTTTTT. Residues: CASSIKGRDTGELFF.